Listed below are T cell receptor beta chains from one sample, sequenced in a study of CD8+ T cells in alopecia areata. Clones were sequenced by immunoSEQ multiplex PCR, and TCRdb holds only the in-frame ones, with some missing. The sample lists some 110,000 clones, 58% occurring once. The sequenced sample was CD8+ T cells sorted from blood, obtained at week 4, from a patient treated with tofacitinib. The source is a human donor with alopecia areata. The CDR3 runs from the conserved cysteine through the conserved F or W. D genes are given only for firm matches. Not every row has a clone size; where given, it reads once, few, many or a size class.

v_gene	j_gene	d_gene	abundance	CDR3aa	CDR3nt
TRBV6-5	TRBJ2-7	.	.	CASSYSQNSYEQYF	TGTGCCAGCAGTTACTCACAGAACTCCTACGAGCAGTACTTC
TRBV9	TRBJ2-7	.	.	CASSLASSYEQYF	TGTGCCAGCAGTCTAGCGAGCTCCTACGAGCAGTACTTC
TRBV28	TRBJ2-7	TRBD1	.	CASSSRDRAYEQYF	TGTGCCAGCAGTTCCCGGGACAGGGCCTACGAGCAGTACTTC
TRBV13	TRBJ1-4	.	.	CASSLAGGEKLFF	TGTGCCAGCAGCTTAGCCGGGGGAGAAAAACTGTTTTTT
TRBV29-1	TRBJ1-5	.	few	CSVPNQPQHF	TGCAGCGTCCCCAATCAGCCCCAGCATTTT
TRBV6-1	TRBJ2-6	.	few	CASSERVSGANVLTF	TGTGCCAGCAGTGAAAGGGTCTCTGGGGCCAACGTCCTGACTTTC
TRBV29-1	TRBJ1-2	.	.	CSVEDQDSLYGYTF	TGCAGCGTTGAAGATCAGGACAGCCTGTATGGCTACACCTTC
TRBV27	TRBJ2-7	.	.	CASRNPGQWPYEQYF	TGTGCCAGCAGGAATCCGGGACAATGGCCTTACGAGCAGTACTTC
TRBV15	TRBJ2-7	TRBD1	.	CATSRRLGQVPTYEQYF	TGTGCCACCAGCAGACGTCTGGGACAGGTGCCCACCTACGAGCAGTACTTC
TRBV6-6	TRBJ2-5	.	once	CASSYVPLTREETQYF	TGTGCCAGCAGTTACGTGCCCCTCACACGAGAAGAGACCCAGTACTTC
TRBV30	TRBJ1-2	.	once	CAWNSVAGGYTF	TGTGCCTGGAACTCTGTCGCTGGTGGCTACACCTTC
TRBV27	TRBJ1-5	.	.	CASSAPGMSQPQHF	TGTGCCAGCAGTGCCCCAGGGATGAGTCAGCCCCAGCATTTT
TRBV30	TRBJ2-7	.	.	CAWSPGYEQYF	TGTGCCTGGAGTCCGGGTTACGAGCAGTACTTC
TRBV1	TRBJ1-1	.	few	CTSGDRAMNTEAFF	TGCACCAGCGGCGACAGGGCCATGAACACTGAAGCTTTCTTT
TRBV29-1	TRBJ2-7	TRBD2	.	CSVPGGAHSYEQYF	TGCAGCGTTCCCGGGGGGGCCCACTCCTACGAGCAGTACTTC
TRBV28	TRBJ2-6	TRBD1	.	CASNMGQPGANVLTF	TGTGCCAGCAACATGGGACAGCCAGGGGCCAACGTCCTGACTTTC
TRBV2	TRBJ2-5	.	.	CASSDAGTGAIVETQYF	TGTGCCAGCAGTGATGCCGGGACTGGGGCCATTGTGGAGACCCAGTACTTC
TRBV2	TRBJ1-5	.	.	CASRRDGSNQPQHF	TGTGCCAGCAGACGAGACGGTAGCAATCAGCCCCAGCATTTT
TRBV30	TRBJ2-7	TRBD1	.	CAWSATGGTEQYF	TGTGCCTGGAGTGCCACAGGGGGGACCGAGCAGTACTTC
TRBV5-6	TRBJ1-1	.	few	CASSLAPGGTEAFF	TGTGCCAGCAGCTTGGCTCCCGGCGGGACTGAAGCTTTCTTT
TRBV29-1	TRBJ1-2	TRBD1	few	CSGGQGENYGYTF	TGCAGCGGAGGTCAGGGGGAAAACTATGGCTACACCTTC
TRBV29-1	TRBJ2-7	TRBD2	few	CSVPMIGGSSYEQYF	TGCAGCGTTCCAATGATCGGGGGGTCCTCCTACGAGCAGTACTTC
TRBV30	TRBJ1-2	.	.	CAWSAGFSGYGYTF	TGTGCCTGGAGTGCAGGTTTCTCCGGCTATGGCTACACCTTC
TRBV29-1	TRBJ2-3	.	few	CSVDGDLVGDTQYF	TGCAGCGTTGATGGGGACCTGGTAGGAGATACGCAGTATTTT